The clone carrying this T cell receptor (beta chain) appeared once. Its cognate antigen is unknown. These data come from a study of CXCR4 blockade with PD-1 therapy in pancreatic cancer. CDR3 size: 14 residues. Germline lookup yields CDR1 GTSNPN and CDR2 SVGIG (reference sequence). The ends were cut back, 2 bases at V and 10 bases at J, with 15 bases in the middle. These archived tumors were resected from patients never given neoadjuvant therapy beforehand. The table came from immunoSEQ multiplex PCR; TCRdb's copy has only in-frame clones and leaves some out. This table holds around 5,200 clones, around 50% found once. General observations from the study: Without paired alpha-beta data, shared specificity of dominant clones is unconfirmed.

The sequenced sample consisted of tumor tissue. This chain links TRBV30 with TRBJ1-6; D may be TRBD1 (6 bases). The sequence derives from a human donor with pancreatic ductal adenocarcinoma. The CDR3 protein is CAWSTWTEGSPLHF. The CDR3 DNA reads TGTGCCTGGAGTACCTGGACAGAGGGCTCACCCCTCCACTTT.